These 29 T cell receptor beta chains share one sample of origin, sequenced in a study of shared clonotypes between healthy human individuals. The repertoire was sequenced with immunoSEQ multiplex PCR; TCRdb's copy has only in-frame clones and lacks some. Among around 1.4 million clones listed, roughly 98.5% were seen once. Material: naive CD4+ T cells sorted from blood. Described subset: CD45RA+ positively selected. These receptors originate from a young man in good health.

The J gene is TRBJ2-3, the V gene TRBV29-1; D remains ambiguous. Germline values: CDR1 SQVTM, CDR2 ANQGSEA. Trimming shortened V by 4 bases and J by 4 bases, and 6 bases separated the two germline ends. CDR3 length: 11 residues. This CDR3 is CSVVRADTQYF. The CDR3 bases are TGCAGCGTTGTCCGGGCAGATACGCAGTATTTT.

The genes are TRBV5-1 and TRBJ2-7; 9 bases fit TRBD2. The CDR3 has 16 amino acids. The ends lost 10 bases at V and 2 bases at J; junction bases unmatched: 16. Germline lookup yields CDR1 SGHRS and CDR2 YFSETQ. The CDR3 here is CACSPLAGEFTYEQYF. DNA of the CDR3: TGCGCCTGCTCCCCCTTAGCGGGAGAATTCACCTACGAGCAGTACTTC.

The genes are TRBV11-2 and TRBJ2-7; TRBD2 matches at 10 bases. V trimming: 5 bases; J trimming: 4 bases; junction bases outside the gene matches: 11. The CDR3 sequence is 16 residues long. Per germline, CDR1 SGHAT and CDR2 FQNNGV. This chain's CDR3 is CASSGTSGRALYEQYF. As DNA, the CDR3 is TGTGCCAGCAGCGGGACGAGCGGGAGGGCTTTGTACGAGCAGTACTTC.

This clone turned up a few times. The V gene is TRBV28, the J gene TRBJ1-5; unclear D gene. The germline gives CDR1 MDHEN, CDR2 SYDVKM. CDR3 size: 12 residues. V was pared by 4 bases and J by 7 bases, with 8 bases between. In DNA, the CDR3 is TGTGCCAGCAGTTCACCAAGACAGCCCCAGCATTTT. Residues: CASSSPRQPQHF.

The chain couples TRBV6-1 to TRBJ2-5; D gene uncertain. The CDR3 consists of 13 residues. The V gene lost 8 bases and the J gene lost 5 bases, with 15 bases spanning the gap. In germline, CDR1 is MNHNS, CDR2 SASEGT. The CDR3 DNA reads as TGTGCCAGCGGTTTGGGTAGTCAGGAGACCCAGTACTTC. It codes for CASGLGSQETQYF.

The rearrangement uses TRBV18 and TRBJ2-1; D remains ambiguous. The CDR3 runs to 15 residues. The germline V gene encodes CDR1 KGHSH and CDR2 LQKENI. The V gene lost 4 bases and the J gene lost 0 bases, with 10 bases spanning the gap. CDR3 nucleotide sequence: TGTGCCAGCTCACTCGAACCCGACTCCTACAATGAGCAGTTCTTC. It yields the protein CASSLEPDSYNEQFF. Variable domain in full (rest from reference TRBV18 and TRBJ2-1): NAGVMQNPRHLVRRRGQEARLRCSPMKGHSHVYWYRQLPEEGLKFMVYLQKENIIDESGMPKERFSAEFPKEGPSILRIQQVVRGDSAAYFCASSLEPDSYNEQFFGPGTRLTVL.

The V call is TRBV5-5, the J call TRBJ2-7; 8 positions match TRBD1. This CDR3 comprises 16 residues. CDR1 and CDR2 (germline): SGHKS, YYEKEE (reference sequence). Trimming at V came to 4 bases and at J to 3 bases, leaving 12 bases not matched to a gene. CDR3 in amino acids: CASSRRKTGGGYEQYF. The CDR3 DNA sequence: TGTGCCAGCAGCCGAAGAAAAACAGGGGGAGGCTACGAGCAGTACTTC.

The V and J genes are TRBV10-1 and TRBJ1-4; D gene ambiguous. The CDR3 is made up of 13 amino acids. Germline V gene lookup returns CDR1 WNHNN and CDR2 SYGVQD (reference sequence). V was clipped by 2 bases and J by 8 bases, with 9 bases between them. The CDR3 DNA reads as TGCGCCAGCAGTGAGGGAAGATCCGAAAAACTGTTTTTT. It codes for CASSEGRSEKLFF.

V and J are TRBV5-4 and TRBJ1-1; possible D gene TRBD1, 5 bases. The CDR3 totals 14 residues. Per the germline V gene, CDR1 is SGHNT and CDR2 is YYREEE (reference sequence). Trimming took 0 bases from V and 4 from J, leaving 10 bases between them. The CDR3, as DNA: TGTGCCAGCAGCTTGGCCGGGGGGGGCACTGAAGCTTTCTTT. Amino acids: CASSLAGGGTEAFF.

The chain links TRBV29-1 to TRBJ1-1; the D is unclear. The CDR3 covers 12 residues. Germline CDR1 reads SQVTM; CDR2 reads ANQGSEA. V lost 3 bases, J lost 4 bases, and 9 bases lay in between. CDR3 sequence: CSVEGWITEAFF. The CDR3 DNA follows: TGCAGCGTTGAGGGGTGGATCACTGAAGCTTTCTTT.

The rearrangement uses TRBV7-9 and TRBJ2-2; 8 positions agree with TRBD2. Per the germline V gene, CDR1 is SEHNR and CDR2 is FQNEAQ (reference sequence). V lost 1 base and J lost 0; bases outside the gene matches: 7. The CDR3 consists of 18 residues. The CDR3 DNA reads TGTGCCAGCAGCTTAGGGCTAGCGGGCTTACCGAACACCGGGGAGCTGTTTTTT. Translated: CASSLGLAGLPNTGELFF.

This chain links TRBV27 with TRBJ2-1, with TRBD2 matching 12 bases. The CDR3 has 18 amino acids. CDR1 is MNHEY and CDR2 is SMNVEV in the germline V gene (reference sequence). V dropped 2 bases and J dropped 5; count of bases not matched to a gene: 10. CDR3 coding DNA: TGTGCCAGCAGTTTACAATTTTCTAGCGGGGGGGCAAACAATGAGCAGTTCTTC. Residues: CASSLQFSSGGANNEQFF.

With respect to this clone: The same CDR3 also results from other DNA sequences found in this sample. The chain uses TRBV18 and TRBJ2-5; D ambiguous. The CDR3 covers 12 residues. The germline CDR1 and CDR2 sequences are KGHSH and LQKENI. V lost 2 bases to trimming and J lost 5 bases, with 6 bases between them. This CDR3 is CASSPRQETQYF. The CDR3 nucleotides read TGTGCCAGCTCACCAAGGCAGGAGACCCAGTACTTC.

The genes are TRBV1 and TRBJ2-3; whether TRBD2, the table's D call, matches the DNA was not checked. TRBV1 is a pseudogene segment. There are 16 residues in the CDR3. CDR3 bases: TGCACCAGCACAACACGTCTAGCGGAGCCTGCAGATACGCAGTATTTT. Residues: CTSTTRLAEPADTQYF.

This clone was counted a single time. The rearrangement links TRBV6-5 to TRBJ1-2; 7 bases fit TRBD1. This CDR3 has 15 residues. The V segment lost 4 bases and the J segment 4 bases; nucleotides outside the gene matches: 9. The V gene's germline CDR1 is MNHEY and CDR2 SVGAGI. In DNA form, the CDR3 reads TGTGCCAGCAGTTCTACAGGGGCTGGTGGCTATGGCTACACCTTC. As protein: CASSSTGAGGYGYTF.

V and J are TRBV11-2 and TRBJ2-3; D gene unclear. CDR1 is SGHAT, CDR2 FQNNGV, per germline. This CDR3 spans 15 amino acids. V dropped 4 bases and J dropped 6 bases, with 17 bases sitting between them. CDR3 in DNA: TGTGCCAGCAGCTCATTTACCAGCCGAAAGGATACGCAGTATTTT. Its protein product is CASSSFTSRKDTQYF.

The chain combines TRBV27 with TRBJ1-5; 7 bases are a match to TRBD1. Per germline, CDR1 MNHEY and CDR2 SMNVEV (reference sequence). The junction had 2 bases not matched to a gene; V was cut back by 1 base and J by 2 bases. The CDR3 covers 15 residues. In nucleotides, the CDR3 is TGTGCCAGCAGTTTATACAGGGGCGGCAATCAGCCCCAGCATTTT. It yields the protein CASSLYRGGNQPQHF.

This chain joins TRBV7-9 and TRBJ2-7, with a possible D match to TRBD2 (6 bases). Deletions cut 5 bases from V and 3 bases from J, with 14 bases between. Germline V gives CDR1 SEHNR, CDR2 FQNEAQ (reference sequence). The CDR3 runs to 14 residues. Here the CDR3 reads CASSPIADFYEQYF. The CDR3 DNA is TGTGCCAGCAGCCCAATAGCGGACTTCTACGAGCAGTACTTC.

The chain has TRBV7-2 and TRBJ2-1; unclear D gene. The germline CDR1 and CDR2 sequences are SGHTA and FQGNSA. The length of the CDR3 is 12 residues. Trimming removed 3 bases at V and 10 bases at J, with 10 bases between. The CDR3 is CASSFRNDEQFF. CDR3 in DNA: TGTGCCAGCAGCTTCCGCAACGACGAGCAGTTCTTC.

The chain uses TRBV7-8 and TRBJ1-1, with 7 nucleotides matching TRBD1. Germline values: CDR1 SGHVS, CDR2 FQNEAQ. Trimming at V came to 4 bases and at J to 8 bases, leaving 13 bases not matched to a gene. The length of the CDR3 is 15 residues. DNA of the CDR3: TGTGCCAGCAGCTACCGCTTGGAAACAGGGGCAGAAGCTTTCTTT. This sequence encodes CASSYRLETGAEAFF.

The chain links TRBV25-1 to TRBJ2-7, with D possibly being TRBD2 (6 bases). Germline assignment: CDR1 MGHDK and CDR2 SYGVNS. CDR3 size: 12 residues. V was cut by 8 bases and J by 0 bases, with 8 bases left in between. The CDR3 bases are TGTGCCAGCGGGCGGGACTCCTACGAGCAGTACTTC. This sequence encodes CASGRDSYEQYF.

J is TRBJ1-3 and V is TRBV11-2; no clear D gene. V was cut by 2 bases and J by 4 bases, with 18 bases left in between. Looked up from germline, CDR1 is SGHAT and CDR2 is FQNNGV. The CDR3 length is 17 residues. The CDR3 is CASSLRLTRSAGNTIYF. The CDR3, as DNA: TGTGCCAGCAGCTTAAGGCTTACCAGGTCAGCAGGAAACACCATATATTTT.

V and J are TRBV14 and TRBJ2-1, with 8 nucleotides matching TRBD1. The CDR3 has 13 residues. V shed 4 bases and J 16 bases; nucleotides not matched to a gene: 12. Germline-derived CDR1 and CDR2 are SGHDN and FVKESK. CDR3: CASSLRTGFIHFF. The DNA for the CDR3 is TGTGCCAGCAGCCTCCGGACAGGGTTCATCCACTTCTTC.

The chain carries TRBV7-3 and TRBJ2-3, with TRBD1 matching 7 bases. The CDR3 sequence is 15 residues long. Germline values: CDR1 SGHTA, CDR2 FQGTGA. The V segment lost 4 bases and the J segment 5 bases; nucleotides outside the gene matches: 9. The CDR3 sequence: CASSSGDSPGDTQYF. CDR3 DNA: TGTGCCAGCAGCTCAGGGGACAGCCCGGGAGATACGCAGTATTTT.

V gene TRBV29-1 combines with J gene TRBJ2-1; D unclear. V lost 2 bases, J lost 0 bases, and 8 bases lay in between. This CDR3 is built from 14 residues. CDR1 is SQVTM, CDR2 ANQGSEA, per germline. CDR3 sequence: CSVESARSYNEQFF. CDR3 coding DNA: TGCAGCGTTGAATCGGCACGCTCCTACAATGAGCAGTTCTTC.

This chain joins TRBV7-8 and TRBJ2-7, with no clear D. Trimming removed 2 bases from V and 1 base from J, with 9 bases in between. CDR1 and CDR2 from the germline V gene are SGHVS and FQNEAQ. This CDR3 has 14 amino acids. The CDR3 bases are TGTGCCAGCAGCTTAAACAGAATTTCCTACGAGCAGTACTTC. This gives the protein CASSLNRISYEQYF.

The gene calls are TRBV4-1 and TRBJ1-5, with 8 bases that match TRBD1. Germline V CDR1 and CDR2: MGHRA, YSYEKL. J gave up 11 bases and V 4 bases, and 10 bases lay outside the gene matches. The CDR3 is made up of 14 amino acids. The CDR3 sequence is CASSLLGQGQAQHF. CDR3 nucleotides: TGCGCCAGCAGCCTCCTCGGACAGGGCCAGGCCCAGCATTTT.

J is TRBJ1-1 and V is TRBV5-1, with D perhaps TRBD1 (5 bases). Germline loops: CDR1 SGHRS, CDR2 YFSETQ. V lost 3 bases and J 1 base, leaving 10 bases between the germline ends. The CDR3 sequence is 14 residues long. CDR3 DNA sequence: TGCGCCAGCAGCTCCAGGGCGAGGAACACTGAAGCTTTCTTT. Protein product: CASSSRARNTEAFF.

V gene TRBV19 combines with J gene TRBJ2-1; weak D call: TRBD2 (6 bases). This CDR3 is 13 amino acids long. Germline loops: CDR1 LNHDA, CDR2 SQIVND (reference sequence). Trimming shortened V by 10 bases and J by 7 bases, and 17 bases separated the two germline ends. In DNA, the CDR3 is TGTGCCACTACCGGGGACTTGACAAATGAGCAGTTCTTC. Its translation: CATTGDLTNEQFF.